The rows below give T cell receptor beta chains drawn from one sample of a study of beta chain features in type 1 diabetes. Clones were sequenced by immunoSEQ multiplex PCR, and TCRdb holds only the in-frame ones, with some missing. Here the sample spans 200,000 to 250,000 clones, around 13% being singletons. The source material was naive CD4+ T cells from blood. These receptors were collected from a man between 25 and 39 years old with type 1 diabetes. CDR3s leave out the opening cysteine and the closing phenylalanine or tryptophan.

J gene	V gene	CDR3 protein
TRBJ2-3	TRBV18	ASSPRADTQY
TRBJ1-1	TRBV6-1	ASSGFRGTEAF
TRBJ1-2	TRBV7-2	ASSSASDRGYGYT
TRBJ2-1	TRBV4-2	ASSQDIGQRYNEQF
TRBJ2-3	TRBV19	ASSPLAGGRDTQY
TRBJ1-5	TRBV30	AWGAPSKGTQPQH
TRBJ2-1	TRBV9	ASSPRTSGGLGNEQF
TRBJ2-6	TRBV9	ASSVTGSGANVLT
TRBJ2-1	TRBV7-9	ASSPGQGYNEQF
TRBJ1-1	TRBV5-1	ASSLDRGRTEAF
TRBJ1-4	TRBV30	AWSGGRRNEKLF
TRBJ2-1	TRBV5-1	ASSQAFPPYNEQF
TRBJ1-3	TRBV29-1	SAGGQAGNTIY